This TCR beta chain was documented in a study of T cell responses to AZD1222 COVID-19 vaccine (dated by TCRdb to the early 2020s). For context, the study as a whole: TCR sequencing was performed for roughly 250 trial participants, of whom 200 to 210 were given two doses of AZD1222 and approximately 25 were given two doses of MenACWY control vaccine. Trial participants were enrolled by age into 18-55, 56-69 and 70-plus year subgroups, with about 150, 28 and 57 TCR-sequenced participants respectively. Study-wide findings and limitations: Conclusions about previously exposed vaccinees were limited because only six AZD1222 recipients were SARS-CoV-2 seropositive at baseline. The 56-69-year group was small, and its depth increase did not reach significance, likely because of low power. After two AZD1222 doses, spike-specific TCR breadth and depth were significantly higher than at day 0 and than in MenACWY recipients. Participants were mostly white British, with more females than males. The authors suggested clonal diversity may have been underestimated. Because no day 14 peak-response samples were available, the repertoires could be characterized only after the peak T cell response. Nearly half of unique spike-specific TCRs reportedly recognized epitopes outside regions mutated in the B.1.351 and B.1.1.7 variants. Vaccine-associated CD4 TCRs spanned the whole spike protein, with dominant responses in regions 160-218 and 743-854.

This specimen's time point label, interpreted: about 28 days (+/-7) after the second vaccine dose. Taken with the paper, the label for treatment or condition translates to: meningococcal conjugate vaccine given as trial control. Vaccinee samples were obtained from the UK trials COV001 and COV002, which included a single-blind randomized controlled phase 2/3 trial of AZD1222 (ChAdOx1 nCoV-19) in healthy adults. For TCRbeta chain sequencing, PBMC samples from trial participants were taken at day 0 and at day 28 after the second dose. The CDR3 regions of human TCRbeta chains were subjected to immunosequencing. For the original study's pipeline: TCRs in the repertoires were matched against a reference library of SARS-CoV-2-specific TCRs that had been generated with the MIRA antigen-specificity platform. Breadth was defined as the fraction of unique TCRs that were SARS-CoV-2-associated, and depth was defined as the fraction of total T cells that were SARS-CoV-2-associated. Using the MIRA data, every spike-specific TCR was mapped to the spike region that the TCR reacted to and assigned to either a CD4 or a CD8 class. Log10-transformed breadth and depth values were compared by one-way ANOVA with Sidak's multiple comparisons tests. Sourced from immuneACCESS, this table was stored by TCRdb with only in-frame sequences that have V and J called. A share of the clones is absent; for the studies checked, an unresolved V gene accounts for under half, and the remainder has no known explanation. V, J and clone size reflect that table, while D and trimming were determined from the DNA. This sample has around 130,000 clones in its table, and around 90% of those were observed once. The ten biggest clones cover 4.2% of the sample.

Trimming accounts for 2 bases at V and 7 bases at J, while the number of junction bases matched to no gene is 12. The germline V gene encodes CDR1 SGHTS and CDR2 YDEGEE. Measured from the cysteine to the phenylalanine, the CDR3 is 17 residues long. The CDR3 DNA has 51 bases and is translated from base 1. A note on this clone: The antigen it binds to is not known. No base qualities exist here, and no much larger clone lies one base off it.

This chain joins TRBV5-8 to TRBJ2-1; TRBD2 lines up with 10 middle nucleotides. Specimen: peripheral blood, collected 28 days after the second dose of the MenACWY control vaccine. The sequence derives from an adult who received the MenACWY meningococcal vaccine as a control. CDR3 reads: CASSFSPLAGISNEQFF. The base sequence is TGTGCCAGCAGCTTCAGCCCACTAGCGGGGATCTCGAATGAGCAGTTCTTC.